Each of the 8 T cell receptor beta chains below was sequenced from the same sample in a study of T cell responses to AZD1222 COVID-19 vaccine. Here immunoSEQ multiplex PCR was the method, and the copy in TCRdb shows in-frame clones only, minus some. The data hold 90,000 to 120,000 clones, with about 89% observed a single time. The sample consisted of peripheral blood, taken 28 days after the second AZD1222 dose. The receptors originated from an adult who received the AZD1222 COVID-19 vaccine.

This sequence joins TRBV4-1 and TRBJ2-2; no clear D. In germline, CDR1 is MGHRA, CDR2 YSYEKL. Trimming stripped 1 base from V and 5 bases from J, with 5 bases between. The CDR3 has 13 amino acids. CDR3: CASSQAPTGELFF. CDR3 coding DNA: TGCGCCAGCAGCCAAGCCCCAACCGGGGAGCTGTTTTTT.

This clone was recorded only once. This chain links TRBV6-1 with TRBJ1-2; D remains unclear. The CDR3 spans 15 residues. Germline CDR1 and CDR2: MNHNS and SASEGT. V was shortened by 1 base and J by 9 bases, with 18 bases between the two germline ends. The CDR3 is CASSEGVADGERYTF. The CDR3 nucleotides are TGTGCCAGCAGTGAAGGAGTGGCGGATGGCGAGCGCTACACCTTC.

CDR3 DNA sequence: TGTGCCAGCAGGGTACTAGCGGTTAGCACAGATACGCAGTATTTT. The encoded protein is CASRVLAVSTDTQYF. V is TRBV28 and J is TRBJ2-3, with 8 bases lining up with TRBD2. Germline assignment: CDR1 MDHEN and CDR2 SYDVKM. This CDR3 has 15 residues. With 6 bases clipped from V and 0 bases from J, the junction kept 5 bases outside the gene matches.

V gene TRBV27 combines with J gene TRBJ2-7; 12 positions agree with TRBD2. The CDR3 sequence is 15 residues long. Germline V gene data show CDR1 as MNHEY and CDR2 as SMNVEV (reference sequence). The J segment lost 4 bases and the V segment lost 5 bases, leaving 6 bases of the junction unmatched. DNA of the CDR3: TGTGCCAGCAGTCCCCCAACTAGCGGGAGGTACGAGCAGTACTTC. This translates into CASSPPTSGRYEQYF.

The J gene is TRBJ2-3, the V gene TRBV30; D not resolved. CDR3 length: 13 residues. The V gene's germline CDR1 is GTSNPN and CDR2 SVGIG (reference sequence). Trimming removed 7 bases from V and 4 bases from J, with 15 bases in between. CDR3 DNA sequence: TGTGCCTTTGACAAGGGCGAGTCAGATACGCAGTATTTT. Its protein product is CAFDKGESDTQYF.

The chain couples TRBV10-1 to TRBJ1-3; D not resolved. The V end was cut by 5 bases, the J end by 4 bases, with 9 bases between. The germline V gene encodes CDR1 WNHNN and CDR2 SYGVQD (reference sequence). This CDR3 spans 13 amino acids. The CDR3 spells CASSRASGNTIYF. CDR3 in DNA: TGCGCCAGCAGTCGGGCTTCGGGAAACACCATATATTTT.

The V and J genes are TRBV29-1 and TRBJ2-1; 15 positions agree with TRBD2. V gave up 5 bases and J gave up 6 bases; unmatched junction bases: 5. Per the germline V gene, CDR1 is SQVTM and CDR2 is ANQGSEA. The CDR3 length is 15 residues. The CDR3 DNA is TGCAGCGTTTGGACTAGCGGGGGGGCAATCAATGAGCAGTTCTTC. Translated, it gives CSVWTSGGAINEQFF.

V is TRBV29-1 and J is TRBJ1-2; D possibly corresponds to TRBD1 (5 bases). Trimming left V 1 base short and J 4 bases short, with 10 bases between. The CDR3 is 13 residues long. The germline gives CDR1 SQVTM, CDR2 ANQGSEA. CDR3 nucleotides: TGCAGCGTTGAAGGGGGGGTCGGCTATGGCTACACCTTC. Its protein is CSVEGGVGYGYTF.